This T cell receptor beta chain is from a study of blood T cells in healthy people across ages. Donors ranged from roughly 6 to 90 years old and were healthy Caucasians in Russia. V was trimmed by 2 bases and J by 5 bases, leaving 12 bases between them. The CDR3 has 14 residues. CDR1 is SEHNR and CDR2 is FQNEAQ in the germline V gene (reference sequence). Then a second PCR, running about 7 to 11 cycles, was carried out with a sample-barcoded 5' primer and a J-beta primer mix. Every molecule of cDNA carried a tag from a template-switch adaptor with 12 random nucleotides. Every sample returned 2.5 million or more CDR3-containing paired-end reads. TCRdb redid the calling of the 5' RACE reads with MiXCR, one entry per CDR3 protein. The sample has some 1.5 million distinct CDR3 sequences; less than 45% are singletons.

The chain has TRBV7-9 and TRBJ1-2; the D gene is possibly TRBD1 (5 bases). This receptor was identified in a woman aged 18-35 years in good health. The material sequenced was blood. The CDR3 reads CASSLWDPFYGYTF. The CDR3 DNA reads as TGTGCCAGCAGCTTATGGGACCCCTTTTATGGCTACACCTTC.